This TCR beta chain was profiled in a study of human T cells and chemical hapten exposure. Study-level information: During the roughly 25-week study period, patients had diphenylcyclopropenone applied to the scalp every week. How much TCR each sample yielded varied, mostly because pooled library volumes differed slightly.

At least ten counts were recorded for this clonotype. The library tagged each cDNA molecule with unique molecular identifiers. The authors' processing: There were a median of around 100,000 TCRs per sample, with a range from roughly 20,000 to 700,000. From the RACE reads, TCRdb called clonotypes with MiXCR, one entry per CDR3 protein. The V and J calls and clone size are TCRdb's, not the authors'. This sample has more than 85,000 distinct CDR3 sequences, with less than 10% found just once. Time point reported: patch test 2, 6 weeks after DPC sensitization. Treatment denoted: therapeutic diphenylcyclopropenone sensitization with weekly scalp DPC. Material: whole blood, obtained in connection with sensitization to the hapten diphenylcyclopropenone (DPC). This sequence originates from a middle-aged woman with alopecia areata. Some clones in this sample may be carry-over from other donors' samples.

CDR3 nucleotides: TGCAGCGTTGACCCCAGCGCAGGGGGAGGGACTGAAGCTTTCTTT. Encoded protein: CSVDPSAGGGTEAFF. V gene TRBV29-1 combines with J gene TRBJ1-1; TRBD1 aligns across 7 bases. The CDR3 is made up of 15 amino acids. V lost 3 bases to trimming and J lost 5 bases; unmatched junction nucleotides: 12. CDR1 is SQVTM and CDR2 is ANQGSEA in the germline V gene.